Listed here are 9 T cell receptor beta chains from one sample, sequenced in a study of cytomegalovirus exposure and HLA in healthy donors. PCR used 60 Vbeta primers and 13 Jbeta primers. The protocol was immunoSEQ multiplex PCR, while the TCRdb copy is restricted to in-frame clones and leaves out a portion. The top ten clones hold under 1.1% of a sample with about 160,000 clones, roughly 84% of them seen once. The material sequenced was PBMCs. The receptors stem from a man between 25 and 39 years old in good health and CMV-seronegative.

About this clone: The junction and the germline gene differ at one end; a read error may be behind it. The chain carries TRBV7-9 and TRBJ2-1; TRBD2 agrees at 14 bases. This CDR3 comprises 16 residues. Per the germline V gene, CDR1 is SEHNR and CDR2 is FQNEAQ (reference sequence). The CDR3 DNA sequence: TGTTCCAGCAGCCGTCGGACTAGCGGGGGGTCCAATGAGCAGTTCTTC. It specifies CSSSRRTSGGSNEQFF. Using reference TRBV7-9 and TRBJ2-1 for the parts outside the CDR3, the full variable domain is DTGVSQNPRHKITKRGQNVTFRCDPISEHNRLYWYRQTLGQGPEFLTYFQNEAQLEKSRLLSDRFSAERPKGSFSTLEIQRTEQGDSAMYLCSSSRRTSGGSNEQFFGPGTRLTVL.

J is TRBJ1-4 and V is TRBV2; D call uncertain. Germline CDR1 is SNHLY and CDR2 is FYNNEI. Trimming stripped 3 bases from V and 3 bases from J, with 5 bases between. The CDR3 consists of 13 residues. The CDR3 protein is CASSDSSNEKLFF. In DNA form, the CDR3 reads TGTGCCAGCAGTGACAGTTCTAATGAAAAACTGTTTTTT.

This clone was found a few times. The J gene is TRBJ2-7, the V gene TRBV5-1; TRBD2 might be the D (6 bases). The CDR3 extends over 16 amino acids. V was pared by 4 bases and J by 0 bases, with 17 bases between. Germline V CDR1 and CDR2: SGHRS, YFSETQ. The CDR3 spells CASSIAAGLSSYEQYF. DNA of the CDR3: TGCGCCAGCAGCATTGCCGCGGGACTGTCCTCCTACGAGCAGTACTTC.

The genes are TRBV6-1 and TRBJ2-1, with a possible D match to TRBD2 (5 bases). The CDR3 is made up of 13 amino acids. Trimming stripped 4 bases from V and 3 bases from J, with 7 bases between. The V gene's germline CDR1 is MNHNS and CDR2 SASEGT. The CDR3 sequence: CASSGLRYNEQFF. CDR3 in DNA: TGTGCCAGCAGTGGACTACGCTACAATGAGCAGTTCTTC.

The chain joins TRBV5-4 to TRBJ2-2; D might be TRBD1 (5 bases). The CDR3 contains 14 residues. Germline V gene data show CDR1 as SGHNT and CDR2 as YYREEE (reference sequence). Trimming stripped 5 bases from V and 3 bases from J, with 11 bases between. Written as DNA, the CDR3 is TGTGCCAGCAGGCCTAGGGGTGACACCGGGGAGCTGTTTTTT. The encoded protein is CASRPRGDTGELFF.

This chain uses TRBV4-2 with TRBJ2-5; D gene uncertain. In germline, CDR1 is LGHNA, CDR2 YNFKEQ. V gave up 1 base and J gave up 3 bases, with 9 bases separating them. The CDR3 is made up of 14 amino acids. CDR3 loop: CASSQVTEEETQYF. The CDR3 coding sequence is TGTGCCAGCAGCCAAGTCACAGAAGAAGAGACCCAGTACTTC.

The chain is built from TRBV28 and TRBJ2-3, with 9 bases fitting TRBD1. Germline trimming cut 6 bases from V and 10 bases from J; bases unmatched to any gene: 8. The germline V gene has CDR1 MDHEN and CDR2 SYDVKM. CDR3 size: 13 residues. CDR3 nucleotide sequence: TGTGCCAGCAGACCCCGACGGACAGGGGCGCAGTATTTT. It specifies CASRPRRTGAQYF.

This clone was counted a single time. V is TRBV7-9 and J is TRBJ2-1; 13 bases fit TRBD2. The CDR3 consists of 17 residues. Germline V gene lookup returns CDR1 SEHNR and CDR2 FQNEAQ (reference sequence). V was clipped by 5 bases and J by 13 bases; unmatched bases: 17. The CDR3 sequence: CASSGRTSGRSLPAQFF. The CDR3 DNA reads as TGTGCCAGCAGCGGTCGGACTAGCGGGAGATCCCTCCCCGCCCAGTTCTTC.

The genes are TRBV30 and TRBJ1-6, with 10 bases fitting TRBD1. This CDR3 comprises 16 residues. J lost 7 bases, V lost 4 bases, and 10 bases had no gene match. Germline loops: CDR1 GTSNPN, CDR2 SVGIG (reference sequence). This chain's CDR3 is CAWTRPGQGKNSPLHF. For the CDR3, the DNA is TGTGCCTGGACTCGACCGGGACAGGGGAAGAATTCACCCCTCCACTTT.